A few counts support the clone carrying this T cell receptor beta chain. Its cognate antigen is unknown. These data are taken from a study of blood T cells in healthy people across ages. Combining a sample-barcoded 5' primer with a J-beta primer mix, a second PCR ran for about 7 to 11 cycles. CDR3-containing paired-end reads numbering at least 2.5 million came from each sample. TCRdb processed the 5' RACE reads anew with MiXCR; each CDR3 protein has one entry. The data show about 930,000 distinct CDR3 sequences, 25% to 35% seen once. General study points: Reliance upon unsorted PBMCs precluded definitive naive versus antigen-experienced comparison.

Germline CDR1 SGHNT, CDR2 YYREEE (reference sequence). The CDR3 consists of 14 residues. V was shortened by 4 bases and J by 4 bases, with 12 bases between the two germline ends. These data were likewise used in another study, on T cells of mothers and their children. That work contributes: Using the M1S primer, the second PCR added sample barcodes along with 2-4 random nucleotides.

This sequence was found in a woman aged 35 to 49 in good health. The rearrangement uses TRBV5-4 and TRBJ2-4, with D perhaps given as TRBD1 or TRBD2 (5 bases each). The sequenced material came from blood. The CDR3 nucleotides read TGTGCCAGCAGCACCGGGACGGAGAAAAACATTCAGTACTTC. It encodes CASSTGTEKNIQYF.